The rows below give T cell receptor beta chains drawn from one sample of a study of cytomegalovirus exposure and HLA in healthy donors. Sequencing used immunoSEQ multiplex PCR; TCRdb keeps in-frame clones, though not all of them. Altogether about 160,000 clones are present, about 90% being singletons, with the ten largest covering around 3.8%. The specimen sequenced was PBMCs. These receptor sequences come from a man aged 18 to 30 in good health and CMV-seropositive. CDR3s include the opening cysteine and the closing phenylalanine or tryptophan. The D gene is left open where the match is weak. Clone size is stated in some rows and not others, as once, few, many or a class when expanded.

CDR3 protein: CASSSFAGYNQPQHF
CDR3 DNA: TGTGCCAGCAGCTCGTTTGCAGGATACAATCAGCCCCAGCATTTT
V gene: TRBV7-9
J gene: TRBJ1-5
D gene: -
clone size: -

CDR3 protein: CASSINRFGYEQYF
CDR3 DNA: TGTGCCAGCAGCATTAACAGGTTCGGCTACGAGCAGTACTTC
V gene: TRBV7-9
J gene: TRBJ2-7
D gene: -
clone size: -

CDR3 protein: CASSVGRGIYEQYF
CDR3 DNA: TGTGCCAGCAGCGTGGGAAGGGGTATCTACGAGCAGTACTTC
V gene: TRBV9
J gene: TRBJ2-7
D gene: -
clone size: -

CDR3 protein: CASSLGTGGASNYGYTF
CDR3 DNA: TGTGCCAGCAGCTTAGGGACAGGGGGAGCTTCTAACTATGGCTACACCTTC
V gene: TRBV11-2
J gene: TRBJ1-2
D gene: TRBD1
clone size: -

CDR3 protein: CASSLVGPGQGAHGELFF
CDR3 DNA: TGCGCCAGCAGCTTGGTAGGACCGGGACAGGGGGCGCACGGGGAGCTGTTTTTT
V gene: TRBV5-1
J gene: TRBJ2-2
D gene: TRBD1
clone size: -

CDR3 protein: CASSLDQAGEQFF
CDR3 DNA: TGTGCCAGCAGCTTAGATCAGGCAGGTGAGCAGTTCTTC
V gene: TRBV11-2
J gene: TRBJ2-1
D gene: -
clone size: once

CDR3 protein: CATSVTLGGTYGYTF
CDR3 DNA: TGTGCCACCAGTGTGACTTTAGGGGGCACCTATGGCTACACCTTC
V gene: TRBV15
J gene: TRBJ1-2
D gene: TRBD1
clone size: -

CDR3 protein: CASSDTVYNEQFF
CDR3 DNA: TGTGCCAGCAGTGATACGGTCTACAATGAGCAGTTCTTC
V gene: TRBV2
J gene: TRBJ2-1
D gene: -
clone size: -

CDR3 protein: CASNRVSSYNEQFF
CDR3 DNA: TGTGCCAGCAATCGGGTAAGCTCCTACAATGAGCAGTTCTTC
V gene: TRBV28
J gene: TRBJ2-1
D gene: -
clone size: -

CDR3 protein: CASSLDRGEYNEQFF
CDR3 DNA: TGTGCCAGCAGCTTAGACCGCGGAGAATACAATGAGCAGTTCTTC
V gene: TRBV7-2
J gene: TRBJ2-1
D gene: -
clone size: once

CDR3 protein: CASSQRTVQRQETQYF
CDR3 DNA: TGTGCCAGCAGCCAACGTACTGTTCAGAGGCAAGAGACCCAGTACTTC
V gene: TRBV5-6
J gene: TRBJ2-5
D gene: -
clone size: -

CDR3 protein: CASSQLLGLSYGYTF
CDR3 DNA: TGCGCCAGCAGCCAACTGTTGGGGCTTAGCTATGGCTACACCTTC
V gene: TRBV4-1
J gene: TRBJ1-2
D gene: -
clone size: -

CDR3 protein: CASSLLPTNEQYF
CDR3 DNA: TGTGCCAGCAGTTTACTACCAACTAACGAGCAGTACTTC
V gene: TRBV28
J gene: TRBJ2-7
D gene: -
clone size: -

CDR3 protein: CASSLAYGSGNTIYF
CDR3 DNA: TGTGCCAGCAGTTTAGCATACGGCTCTGGAAACACCATATATTTT
V gene: TRBV7-6
J gene: TRBJ1-3
D gene: -
clone size: -

CDR3 protein: CASSSGSSDTQYF
CDR3 DNA: TGTGCCAGCTCTAGCGGGAGCTCAGATACGCAGTATTTT
V gene: TRBV10-3
J gene: TRBJ2-3
D gene: TRBD2
clone size: few

CDR3 protein: CASGAGVRETQYF
CDR3 DNA: TGTGCCAGCGGAGCGGGAGTCAGGGAGACCCAGTACTTC
V gene: TRBV7-8
J gene: TRBJ2-5
D gene: TRBD2
clone size: once

CDR3 protein: CSTSLGDTEAFF
CDR3 DNA: TGCAGCACTAGCCTGGGGGACACTGAAGCTTTCTTT
V gene: TRBV29-1
J gene: TRBJ1-1
D gene: -
clone size: -

CDR3 protein: CASSSRGTGGLEQYF
CDR3 DNA: TGTGCCAGCAGTTCTCGCGGGACAGGGGGGCTCGAGCAGTACTTC
V gene: TRBV27
J gene: TRBJ2-7
D gene: TRBD1
clone size: once

CDR3 protein: CASSYYLALEQYF
CDR3 DNA: TGTGCCAGCAGCTATTACCTCGCACTCGAGCAGTACTTC
V gene: TRBV5-6
J gene: TRBJ2-7
D gene: -
clone size: -

CDR3 protein: CASQLPGQGNHEQYF
CDR3 DNA: TGTGCCAGCCAGCTCCCGGGACAGGGGAACCACGAGCAGTACTTC
V gene: TRBV5-4
J gene: TRBJ2-7
D gene: TRBD1
clone size: -

CDR3 protein: CANSAVSSVDTQYF
CDR3 DNA: TGTGCCAACAGCGCCGTGAGTTCGGTAGATACGCAGTATTTT
V gene: TRBV28
J gene: TRBJ2-3
D gene: -
clone size: -

CDR3 protein: CASSQEYKQRHNQPQHF
CDR3 DNA: TGCGCCAGCAGCCAAGAGTACAAGCAAAGACACAATCAGCCCCAGCATTTT
V gene: TRBV4-1
J gene: TRBJ1-5
D gene: -
clone size: -

CDR3 protein: CASSPTTGAPGGYTF
CDR3 DNA: TGTGCCAGCAGCCCGACCACAGGGGCGCCGGGCGGCTACACCTTC
V gene: TRBV7-9
J gene: TRBJ1-2
D gene: TRBD1
clone size: -

CDR3 protein: CASSKTGYTEAFF
CDR3 DNA: TGTGCCAGCAGTAAGACAGGGTACACTGAAGCTTTCTTT
V gene: TRBV6-4
J gene: TRBJ1-1
D gene: TRBD1
clone size: once

CDR3 protein: CAVGQARGETQYF
CDR3 DNA: TGTGCCGTGGGACAGGCCCGTGGGGAGACCCAGTACTTC
V gene: TRBV19
J gene: TRBJ2-5
D gene: TRBD1
clone size: -

CDR3 protein: CASSITGTNEKLFF
CDR3 DNA: TGTGCCAGCTCCATTACAGGGACTAATGAAAAACTGTTTTTT
V gene: TRBV18
J gene: TRBJ1-4
D gene: -
clone size: once

CDR3 protein: CASSSGTSYYEQYF
CDR3 DNA: TGTGCCAGCAGTTCGGGGACTTCCTACTACGAGCAGTACTTC
V gene: TRBV28
J gene: TRBJ2-7
D gene: -
clone size: -

CDR3 protein: CASSANRAGVGPDTQYF
CDR3 DNA: TGTGCCAGTAGTGCCAACCGCGCGGGAGTAGGGCCAGATACGCAGTATTTT
V gene: TRBV19
J gene: TRBJ2-3
D gene: TRBD2
clone size: -

CDR3 protein: CASSSGLSNQPQHF
CDR3 DNA: TGCGCCAGCAGCTCCGGACTTAGCAATCAGCCCCAGCATTTT
V gene: TRBV5-1
J gene: TRBJ1-5
D gene: -
clone size: few

CDR3 protein: CASSLAPTGPSSGNTIYF
CDR3 DNA: TGTGCCAGCAGCTTAGCCCCCACAGGGCCAAGCTCTGGAAACACCATATATTTT
V gene: TRBV7-6
J gene: TRBJ1-3
D gene: -
clone size: -

CDR3 protein: CAWTQRVVGEQYF
CDR3 DNA: TGTGCCTGGACCCAGCGCGTCGTAGGTGAGCAGTACTTC
V gene: TRBV30
J gene: TRBJ2-7
D gene: -
clone size: few